The following is a TCR beta chain sequence with its context. The antigen is undetermined. The record originates from a study of naive and memory T cell subsets. General study results and limits: From naive to CM, EM and EMRA, diversity decreased and Gini increased.

Cells stained for CD3, CD4, CD8, CD45RA and CD27 were sorted into four subsets. Both TRBC1 and TRBC2 were covered by a beta constant-region primer of two equimolar oligonucleotides. Ligation attached a single-stranded oligonucleotide with a 12-nucleotide UMI and the SP2 primer to the cDNA 3' end. One entry per CDR3 protein results from TCRdb running MiXCR on the UMI-ligation and nested PCR reads. The table includes 130,000 to 150,000 distinct CDR3 sequences, about 15% detected once. The CDR3 covers 14 residues. Germline V gene data show CDR1 as MNHEY and CDR2 as SVGAGI. V was pared by 6 bases and J by 4 bases, with 7 bases of the junction left unmatched.

This sequence originates from a human donor in good health. The chain couples TRBV6-5 to TRBJ2-3; 7 bases fit TRBD2. Sequenced sample: naive CD4+ T cells from blood. The CDR3 spells CASSRGAGADTQYF. The DNA for the CDR3 is TGTGCCAGCAGCCGCGGGGCGGGGGCAGATACGCAGTATTTT.